This TCR beta chain was obtained from a study of human T cells and chemical hapten exposure. Broader study findings: Expanded TCRs clustered into significantly more large CDR3 similarity groups than controls, the analysis revealed.

Time point specified: pre-sensitization, week 0. The treatment: therapeutic diphenylcyclopropenone sensitization with weekly scalp DPC. This CDR3 has 15 amino acids. With 4 bases removed from V and 4 bases from J, the gap between germline ends came to 16 bases. Germline CDR1 MDHEN, CDR2 SYDVKM. A remark on this clonotype: Its matching antigen is unknown.

Individual cDNA molecules in this library carried unique molecular identifiers. TCRdb analysed the RACE reads with MiXCR anew, one entry per CDR3 protein. The table has more than 250,000 distinct CDR3 sequences, 7.5% to 10% seen once. This TCR came from a middle-aged woman with alopecia areata. Some clones in this sample may be carry-over from other donors' samples. Sample: whole blood, taken in connection with sensitization to the hapten diphenylcyclopropenone (DPC). V usage is TRBV28 and J usage is TRBJ1-2; possibly TRBD1 for D (6 bases). Here the CDR3 DNA reads TGTGCCAGCAGTTCAGGGACAACCCGCACCTATGGCTACACCTTC. Translated, it gives CASSSGTTRTYGYTF.